One sample yielded the 18 T cell receptor beta chains listed below, sequenced in a study of type 1 and type 2 diabetes patients. PCR was run on genomic DNA. Amplification of the beta chain CDR3 used 30 forward and 13 reverse multiplex primers. One entry per CDR3 protein results from TCRdb running MiXCR on the multiplex PCR reads. The table has 270,000 or so distinct CDR3 sequences, 47% seen once; the top ten hold approximately 15%. Sample: peripheral blood mononuclear cells (PBMCs). The receptor set was obtained from a man aged 18 to 35 with type 2 diabetes.

The chain uses TRBV20-1 and TRBJ2-1; D possibly matches TRBD1 or TRBD2 (5 bases each). Deletions cut 0 bases from V and 11 bases from J, with 17 bases between. The CDR3 loop spans 14 amino acids. Germline CDR1 DFQATT, CDR2 SNEGSKA (reference sequence). CDR3 bases: TGCAGTGCTAGAGATAGTCTGAAGAGGGGACAGCAGTTCTTC. Translating it yields CSARDSLKRGQQFF.

In this sample, this clonotype turned up many times. The genes are TRBV6-6 and TRBJ1-1; D possibly corresponds to TRBD1 (5 bases). Trimming took 2 bases from V and 3 from J, leaving 7 bases between them. The germline V gene has CDR1 MNHNY and CDR2 SVGAGI (reference sequence). The CDR3 consists of 13 residues. The CDR3 reads CASSYGGDTEAFF. In nucleotides, the CDR3 is TGTGCCAGCAGTTACGGGGGGGACACTGAAGCTTTCTTT.

V and J are TRBV7-9 and TRBJ2-1; 9 nucleotides align to TRBD2. The CDR3 consists of 14 residues. After removal of 6 bases from V and 8 bases from J, the junction contained 8 bases not matched to a gene. Germline values: CDR1 SEHNR, CDR2 FQNEAQ (reference sequence). CDR3 sequence reads: CASSLGLARDEQFF. DNA for the CDR3: TGTGCCAGCAGTCTTGGACTAGCGCGCGATGAGCAGTTCTTC.

The chain joins TRBV20-1 to TRBJ1-6, with D maybe TRBD1 (5 bases). V lost 5 bases, J lost 8 bases, and 13 bases lay in between. The CDR3 runs 13 residues. Germline V gene sequence: CDR1 DFQATT, CDR2 SNEGSKA (reference sequence). CDR3 DNA: TGCAGTGCTGAGGGACCAGTGGATTCACCCCTCCACTTT. Translating gives CSAEGPVDSPLHF.

The chain combines TRBV6-1 with TRBJ2-1; D unresolved. The CDR3 totals 15 residues. Trimming removed 0 bases from V and 2 bases from J, with 8 bases in between. The germline CDR1 and CDR2 sequences are MNHNS and SASEGT. CDR3 in DNA: TGTGCCAGCAGTGAAGCGTTGACGGCCTACAATGAGCAGTTCTTC. Its translation is CASSEALTAYNEQFF.

The V and J genes are TRBV7-2 and TRBJ2-7; no clear D. Germline CDR1 and CDR2: SGHTA and FQGNSA. CDR3 length: 13 residues. V was cut by 0 bases and J by 5 bases, with 8 bases left in between. CDR3 coding DNA: TGTGCCAGCAGCTTAGCCGGAACCAACGAGCAGTACTTC. Translated, it gives CASSLAGTNEQYF. Full variable domain (missing parts from reference TRBV7-2 and TRBJ2-7): GAGVSQSPSNKVTEKGKDVELRCDPISGHTALYWYRQSLGQGLEFLIYFQGNSAPDKSGLPSDRFSAERTGGSVSTLTIQRTQQEDSAVYLCASSLAGTNEQYFGPGTRLTVT.

This clonotype came up many times. The genes are TRBV2 and TRBJ1-2, with D uncertain. The V and J ends lost 4 bases and 4 bases respectively, with 10 bases between them. This CDR3 has 13 residues. CDR1 is SNHLY, CDR2 FYNNEI, per germline. The CDR3 sequence is CASSGGLFYGYTF. The CDR3 nucleotides read TGTGCCAGCAGTGGGGGTCTCTTCTATGGCTACACCTTC. Supplemented by reference TRBV2 and TRBJ1-2, the full variable domain reads EPEVTQTPSHQVTQMGQEVILRCVPISNHLYFYWYRQILGQKVEFLVSFYNNEISEKSEIFDDQFSVERPDGSNFTLKIRSTKLEDSAMYFCASSGGLFYGYTFGSGTRLTVV.

This chain links TRBV5-1 with TRBJ2-7; 10 nucleotides agree with TRBD1. J lost 5 bases, V lost 2 bases, and 4 bases had no gene match. CDR1 SGHRS and CDR2 YFSETQ come from the germline V gene. This CDR3 spans 14 amino acids. The CDR3 nucleotides read TGCGCCAGCAGCTTAGCCGGGACAGGGGACGAGCAGTACTTC. This translates into CASSLAGTGDEQYF.

This clonotype was detected many times. V gene TRBV4-1 combines with J gene TRBJ2-7; TRBD1 agrees at 12 bases. The CDR3 spans 17 residues. CDR1 MGHRA and CDR2 YSYEKL come from the germline V gene. Trimming took 4 bases from V and 3 from J; bases not matched to a gene: 10. CDR3 nucleotides: TGCGCCAGCAGCCGGGGACAGGGGGCTAGAACAGTCTACGAGCAGTACTTC. Translating it yields CASSRGQGARTVYEQYF.

This clonotype was seen only a few times. The CDR3 sequence: CASSAQGTDTQYF. DNA for the CDR3: TGTGCCAGCAGCGCCCAGGGTACAGATACGCAGTATTTT. The genes are TRBV7-2 and TRBJ2-3; tentative D call: TRBD1 (5 bases). Trimming left V 5 bases short and J 3 bases short, with 9 bases between. From germline, CDR1 is SGHTA and CDR2 FQGNSA. The CDR3 runs to 13 residues.

The V and J genes are TRBV7-2 and TRBJ2-7; D is possibly TRBD2 (5 bases). The germline CDR1 and CDR2 sequences are SGHTA and FQGNSA. The V and J ends lost 6 bases and 5 bases respectively, with 17 bases between them. This CDR3 contains 14 residues. The CDR3 is CASSPDYHADEQYF. DNA for the CDR3: TGTGCCAGCAGTCCAGACTACCACGCCGACGAGCAGTACTTC.

About this clonotype: This may be a read error: a much more frequent sequence differs by one nucleotide. The J gene is TRBJ2-7, the V gene TRBV30; no clear D gene. CDR3 length: 11 amino acids. The V gene's germline CDR1 is GTSNPN and CDR2 SVGIG (reference sequence). The CDR3 here is CARSVAYEQYF. CDR3 coding DNA: TGTGCCCGGAGTGTAGCCTACGAGCAGTACTTC. The full variable domain, its missing parts supplied by reference TRBV30 and TRBJ2-7, is SQTIHQWPATLVQPVGSPLSLECTVEGTSNPNLYWYRQAAGRGLQLLFYSVGIGQISSEVPQNLSASRPQDRQFILSSKKLLLSDSGFYLCARSVAYEQYFGPGTRLTVT.

The chain carries TRBV20-1 and TRBJ2-7; weak D call: TRBD2 (5 bases). Germline loops: CDR1 DFQATT, CDR2 SNEGSKA (reference sequence). CDR3 length: 12 residues. Trimming shortened V by 7 bases and J by 0 bases, and 10 bases separated the two germline ends. Here the CDR3 reads CSVLRGSYEQYF. In nucleotides, the CDR3 is TGCAGTGTCCTCCGGGGCTCCTACGAGCAGTACTTC.

This clonotype is a singleton in its sample. This chain connects TRBV9 to TRBJ2-1; D remains ambiguous. This CDR3 comprises 8 residues. Trimming stripped 1 base from V and 15 bases from J, with 2 bases between. Per germline, CDR1 SGDLS and CDR2 YYNGEE. The CDR3 DNA reads TGTGCCAGCAGCGTACCGTTCTTC. Its protein is CASSVPFF.

The genes are TRBV7-2 and TRBJ1-1, with D possibly matching TRBD1 (5 bases). V was trimmed by 5 bases and J by 0 bases, leaving 16 bases between them. The CDR3 has 16 residues. Germline lookup yields CDR1 SGHTA and CDR2 FQGNSA. CDR3 DNA: TGTGCCAGCAGCCACCGAGGAGGGGCTATGAACACTGAAGCTTTCTTT. It specifies CASSHRGGAMNTEAFF.

This clonotype was counted only a few times. V gene TRBV12-5 combines with J gene TRBJ1-1; a weak D match, TRBD1 (5 bases). V was cut by 5 bases and J by 5 bases, with 9 bases left in between. The CDR3 runs to 12 residues. Germline CDR1 is LGHNT and CDR2 is FRNRAP. CDR3 coding DNA: TGTGCTAGTGGTACGGGGGGGACTGAAGCTTTCTTT. Translated: CASGTGGTEAFF.

This clonotype has just a few counts. The chain couples TRBV7-9 to TRBJ2-7; maybe TRBD2 (6 bases). The CDR3 extends over 18 amino acids. Trimming left V 4 bases short and J 6 bases short, with 28 bases between. Germline V gene lookup returns CDR1 SEHNR and CDR2 FQNEAQ (reference sequence). The CDR3 protein is CASSSTLDRGTFVSEQYF. The CDR3 bases are TGTGCCAGCAGCTCTACCCTGGACCGCGGGACCTTTGTCAGCGAGCAGTACTTC.

V gene TRBV20-1 combines with J gene TRBJ2-2; D perhaps matches TRBD1 (5 bases). Germline assignment: CDR1 DFQATT and CDR2 SNEGSKA (reference sequence). V was shortened by 2 bases and J by 6 bases, with 10 bases between the two germline ends. This CDR3 is built from 13 residues. The CDR3: CSARWTTPGELFF. The CDR3 DNA reads as TGCAGTGCTAGATGGACAACCCCCGGGGAGCTGTTTTTT.